Sequencing of this T cell receptor beta chain was carried out in a study of CXCR3-negative and CXCR3-positive naive CD8 T cells. Overall study context: Per-library TRB read counts averaged about 1.5 +/- 0.3 million, adding up to around 130 million in total. Overall study results and limits: Memory CD8+ T cell repertoires were far less diverse than both naive subsets.

CDR3 length equals 13 residues. Germline lookup yields CDR1 SGHRS and CDR2 YFSETQ. Researchers prepared the TRB cDNA libraries using 5' RACE with UMI labels. No DNA is given; TCRdb re-called the 5' RACE reads and lists each CDR3 protein once. This sample's table has about 120,000 distinct CDR3 sequences. With regard to this clonotype: No antigen is known for it.

Sequencing input: naive CXCR3- CD8+ T cells from blood. Subset denoted: CD45RO-CCR7+CD27+CD95- naive CD8+ T cells lacking CXCR3 (TNR3-). This chain uses TRBV5-1 with TRBJ1-1. This sequence was found in a human donor in good health. Some clones in this sample may be carry-over from other donors' samples. The CDR3 sequence is CASSLAGNTEASF. Drawing the rest from reference TRBV5-1 and TRBJ1-1, the complete variable domain is KAGVTQTPRYLIKTRGQQVTLSCSPISGHRSVSWYQQTPGQGLQFLFEYFSETQRNKGNFPGRFSGRQFSNSRSEMNVSTLELGDSALYLCASSLAGNTEASFGQGTRLTVV.